These 17 T cell receptor beta chains originate from one sample sequenced in a study of blood T cell repertoires in COVID-19. The data were produced by immunoSEQ multiplex PCR, yet TCRdb's version contains in-frame clones alone and is incomplete. In the table there are fewer than 250,000 clones, around 84% of which are singletons. Sequencing was done on a sample of peripheral blood. The receptors stem from a man aged 40-55 years with acute or convalescent COVID-19.

The DNA for the CDR3 is TGTGCCAGCAGTCCTCTAGCGGGGAAAGGTGGAGAGACCCAGTACTTC. Residues: CASSPLAGKGGETQYF. The chain couples TRBV27 to TRBJ2-5; 9 bases align to TRBD2. Germline V gene lookup returns CDR1 MNHEY and CDR2 SMNVEV (reference sequence). CDR3 length: 16 amino acids. The V gene end was trimmed by 5 bases and the J gene end by 4 bases; junction bases not matched to a gene: 11.

This clone was counted a single time. The gene calls are TRBV27 and TRBJ1-1; possible D gene TRBD1, 5 bases. CDR1 MNHEY and CDR2 SMNVEV come from the germline V gene (reference sequence). V dropped 7 bases and J dropped 4 bases, with 13 bases sitting between them. The CDR3 contains 13 residues. CDR3 sequence: CASKHGGVTEAFF. CDR3 coding DNA: TGTGCCAGCAAGCACGGAGGGGTCACTGAAGCTTTCTTT.

This chain links TRBV6-1 with TRBJ1-3; unclear D gene. Trimming stripped 0 bases from V and 5 bases from J, with 11 bases between. The CDR3 extends over 15 amino acids. Germline CDR1 reads MNHNS; CDR2 reads SASEGT. CDR3 sequence reads: CASSEAGSSRNTIYF. In nucleotides, the CDR3 is TGTGCCAGCAGTGAAGCGGGTTCTAGTCGAAACACCATATATTTT.

This sequence joins TRBV5-1 and TRBJ2-5; TRBD1 aligns across 9 bases. The CDR3 loop spans 19 amino acids. Germline values: CDR1 SGHRS, CDR2 YFSETQ. Trimming cost V 0 bases and J 4 bases; bases outside gene matches: 16. The CDR3 region has the DNA TGCGCCAGCAGCTTGGGAGGGGTACCCGGGACAGGGTTTGGAGAGACCCAGTACTTC. Its protein is CASSLGGVPGTGFGETQYF.

This clone was counted a few times. The chain recombines TRBV25-1 with TRBJ1-1, with 7 bases lining up with TRBD1. CDR1 is MGHDK, CDR2 SYGVNS, per germline. This CDR3 is built from 14 residues. With V trimmed by 8 bases and J by 0 bases, 6 bases remained unmatched. CDR3 sequence reads: CASSGTAMNTEAFF. CDR3 nucleotides: TGTGCCAGCTCTGGGACAGCGATGAACACTGAAGCTTTCTTT.

In DNA, the CDR3 is TGCAGGGCCTGGGGGCTGGATACGCAGTATTTT. Residues: CRAWGLDTQYF. The rearrangement uses TRBV20-1 and TRBJ2-3, with D perhaps matching TRBD1 (6 bases). Looked up from germline, CDR1 is DFQATT and CDR2 is SNEGSKA (reference sequence). The CDR3 runs to 11 residues.

A single count supports this clone. The genes are TRBV6-5 and TRBJ2-1; 7 nucleotides match TRBD2. V lost 7 bases to trimming and J lost 6 bases; unmatched junction nucleotides: 12. Looked up from germline, CDR1 is MNHEY and CDR2 is SVGAGI. The CDR3 covers 15 residues. This chain's CDR3 is CASTSVGPGGNEQFF. The CDR3, as DNA: TGTGCCAGCACATCGGTTGGGCCGGGGGGCAATGAGCAGTTCTTC.

The J gene is TRBJ2-5, the V gene TRBV12-5; 11 bases line up with TRBD2. The CDR3 is made up of 15 amino acids. The V segment lost 7 bases and the J segment 5 bases; nucleotides outside the gene matches: 9. The germline gives CDR1 LGHNT, CDR2 FRNRAP. As DNA, the CDR3 is TGTGCTAGTGCTTTAGCGGGGGGGAGAGCCGAGACCCAGTACTTC. Its protein product is CASALAGGRAETQYF. Supplemented by reference TRBV12-5 and TRBJ2-5, the full variable domain reads DARVTQTPRHKVTEMGQEVTMRCQPILGHNTVFWYRQTMMQGLELLAYFRNRAPLDDSGMPKDRFSAEMPDATLATLKIQPSEPRDSAVYFCASALAGGRAETQYFGPGTRLLVL.

The chain carries TRBV5-4 and TRBJ2-7, with D perhaps TRBD1 (6 bases). Germline CDR1 and CDR2: SGHNT and YYREEE (reference sequence). The CDR3 length is 13 residues. V was shortened by 2 bases and J by 5 bases, with 11 bases between the two germline ends. CDR3 DNA: TGTGCCAGCAGCTTACTACAGGGCGACGAGCAGTACTTC. It codes for CASSLLQGDEQYF.

This rearrangement joins TRBV30 to TRBJ2-1; TRBD2 matches at 9 bases. This CDR3 is built from 16 residues. V dropped 1 base and J dropped 3; count of bases not matched to a gene: 7. Germline assignment: CDR1 GTSNPN and CDR2 SVGIG (reference sequence). The CDR3 sequence: CAWSGGDSGGYNEQFF. DNA of the CDR3: TGTGCCTGGAGTGGAGGGGATAGCGGGGGCTACAATGAGCAGTTCTTC.

The chain recombines TRBV10-3 with TRBJ1-6; possibly TRBD1 for D (5 bases). This CDR3 region has 14 residues. Germline-derived CDR1 and CDR2 are ENHRY and SYGVKD. Trimming stripped 10 bases from V and 5 bases from J, with 15 bases between. For the CDR3, the DNA is TGTGCCACCACAAAAGGGGAGGATAATTCACCCCTCCACTTT. Its translation is CATTKGEDNSPLHF.

As to this clone: Other DNA sequences of this sample code for an identical CDR3. The rearrangement uses TRBV9 and TRBJ1-6; 7 nucleotides align to TRBD1. The J segment lost 5 bases and the V segment lost 5 bases, leaving 4 bases of the junction unmatched. The V gene's germline CDR1 is SGDLS and CDR2 YYNGEE. The CDR3 totals 14 residues. In DNA form, the CDR3 reads TGTGCCAGCAGAGTGGGGACAGATAATTCACCCCTCCACTTT. Its translation: CASRVGTDNSPLHF.

With respect to this clone: Other DNA sequences in the same sample also yield this CDR3. The J gene is TRBJ1-2, the V gene TRBV18, with a weak D call TRBD1 (5 bases). V gave up 4 bases and J gave up 4 bases, with 10 bases separating them. This CDR3 spans 13 amino acids. Germline loops: CDR1 KGHSH, CDR2 LQKENI. This chain's CDR3 is CASSQGQGYGYTF. CDR3 nucleotides: TGTGCCAGCTCACAGGGCCAGGGCTATGGCTACACCTTC.

This clone has at least ten counts. Other DNA variants within this sample encode the same CDR3. The rearrangement links TRBV5-1 to TRBJ2-3; weak D call: TRBD2 (6 bases). The V end was cut by 5 bases, the J end by 1 base, with 11 bases between. There are 14 residues in the CDR3. Germline V CDR1 and CDR2: SGHRS, YFSETQ. Here the CDR3 reads CASRREGGTDTQYF. Written as DNA, the CDR3 is TGCGCCAGCAGGCGGGAAGGTGGCACAGATACGCAGTATTTT.

The chain links TRBV5-1 to TRBJ1-2; 9 nucleotides align to TRBD1. CDR3 length: 14 amino acids. V was pared by 0 bases and J by 8 bases, with 5 bases of the junction left unmatched. Per germline, CDR1 SGHRS and CDR2 YFSETQ. The CDR3 is CASSLEGQGRGYTF. CDR3 sequence (DNA): TGCGCCAGCAGCTTGGAGGGACAGGGAAGGGGCTACACCTTC.

This clone was observed a handful of times. Additional DNA sequences in this sample encode the identical CDR3. The genes are TRBV9 and TRBJ2-7, with D perhaps TRBD2 (7 bases). Germline CDR1 and CDR2: SGDLS and YYNGEE. The V end was cut by 0 bases, the J end by 2 bases, with 9 bases between. The length of the CDR3 is 14 residues. DNA of the CDR3: TGTGCCAGCAGCGTAGGGGGGGGCACCTACGAGCAGTACTTC. This codes for CASSVGGGTYEQYF.

The chain links TRBV5-1 to TRBJ1-4, with TRBD1 matching 9 bases. Germline V gene sequence: CDR1 SGHRS, CDR2 YFSETQ. The CDR3 is 15 amino acids. The V segment lost 4 bases and the J segment 7 bases; nucleotides outside the gene matches: 8. The CDR3 DNA reads as TGCGCCAGCAGCCCGGAGGGGACAGGGACTGAAAAACTGTTTTTT. Amino acid sequence: CASSPEGTGTEKLFF. The full variable domain, its missing parts supplied by reference TRBV5-1 and TRBJ1-4, is KAGVTQTPRYLIKTRGQQVTLSCSPISGHRSVSWYQQTPGQGLQFLFEYFSETQRNKGNFPGRFSGRQFSNSRSEMNVSTLELGDSALYLCASSPEGTGTEKLFFGSGTQLSVL.